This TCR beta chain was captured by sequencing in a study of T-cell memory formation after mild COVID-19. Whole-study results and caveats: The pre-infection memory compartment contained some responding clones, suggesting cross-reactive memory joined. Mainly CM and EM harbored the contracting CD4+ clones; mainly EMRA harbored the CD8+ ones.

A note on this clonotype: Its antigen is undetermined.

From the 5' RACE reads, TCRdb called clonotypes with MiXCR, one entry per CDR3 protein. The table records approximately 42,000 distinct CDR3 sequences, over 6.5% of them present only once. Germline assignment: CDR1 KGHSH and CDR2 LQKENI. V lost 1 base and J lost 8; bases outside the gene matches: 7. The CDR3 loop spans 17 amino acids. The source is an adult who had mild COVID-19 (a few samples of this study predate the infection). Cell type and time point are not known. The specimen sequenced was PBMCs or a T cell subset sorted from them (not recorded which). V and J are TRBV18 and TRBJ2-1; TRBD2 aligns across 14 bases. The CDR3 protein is CASSPRTSGRSSYEQFF. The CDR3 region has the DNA TGTGCCAGCTCACCACGGACTAGCGGGAGGTCTTCCTATGAGCAGTTCTTC.